This T cell receptor beta chain was retrieved from a study of early T cells in non-severe SARS-CoV-2 infection. A single record per CDR3 protein comes from TCRdb applying MiXCR to the 5' RACE reads. Seen here are 100,000 or so distinct CDR3 sequences, roughly 15% observed once, and the top ten hold 4.5% to 6%. CDR3 length: 16 amino acids. Germline trimming cut 6 bases from V and 3 bases from J; bases unmatched to any gene: 9. CDR1 MNHEY and CDR2 SVGEGT come from the germline V gene. The gene calls are TRBV6-2 or TRBV6-3 and TRBJ2-4; 9 nucleotides agree with TRBD1. This receptor was identified in an adult who was a healthcare worker with PCR-confirmed SARS-CoV-2 infection or an uninfected control (not recorded which). This specimen consisted of whole blood, obtained at baseline. The CDR3 DNA sequence: TGTGCCAGCAGGTCGGGCCGGGACAGGGACAAAAACATTCAGTACTTC. It codes for CASRSGRDRDKNIQYF.